What follows are 26 T cell receptor beta chains derived from one specimen sequenced in a study of T cells in Graves' hyperthyroidism and ophthalmopathy. TCR beta CDR3 sequences were amplified from RNA transcripts. The HTBI primer set drove a first-round RT-PCR of the TCR CDR3. In TCRdb, the multiplex PCR reads were re-called with MiXCR into one record per CDR3 protein. The sample holds 250,000 to 400,000 distinct CDR3 sequences, about 13% seen once. What was sequenced was blood. The receptors were sampled from a middle-aged woman with Graves' ophthalmopathy.

This clonotype came up a few times. The gene calls are TRBV4-2 and TRBJ2-7; TRBD1 matches at 9 bases. Trimming cost V 3 bases and J 6 bases; bases outside gene matches: 9. The CDR3 covers 15 residues. Germline loops: CDR1 LGHNA, CDR2 YNFKEQ. CDR3 protein: CASSHRQGTGIEQYF. The CDR3 DNA reads as TGTGCCAGCAGCCACCGGCAAGGGACAGGGATCGAGCAGTACTTC.

This clonotype has a handful of counts. The CDR3 bases are TGTGCCAGCAGCTTTGTAGGGGGGGTGAACACTGAAGCTTTCTTT. This translates into CASSFVGGVNTEAFF. The chain links TRBV7-9 to TRBJ1-1, with D perhaps TRBD1 (6 bases). This CDR3 comprises 15 residues. The germline V and J ends were trimmed by 3 bases and 0 bases, with 11 bases remaining between them. Germline V gives CDR1 SEHNR, CDR2 FQNEAQ (reference sequence). The complete variable domain, with remaining parts taken from reference TRBV7-9 and TRBJ1-1, reads DTGVSQNPRHKITKRGQNVTFRCDPISEHNRLYWYRQTLGQGPEFLTYFQNEAQLEKSRLLSDRFSAERPKGSFSTLEIQRTEQGDSAMYLCASSFVGGVNTEAFFGQGTRLTVV.

The rearrangement links TRBV20-1 to TRBJ1-1, with 9 bases that match TRBD1. This CDR3 has 15 amino acids. Germline V CDR1 and CDR2: DFQATT, SNEGSKA (reference sequence). V lost 0 bases to trimming and J lost 1 base; unmatched junction nucleotides: 3. The CDR3, as DNA: TGCAGTGCTAGAGACCCGGACAGGGGGAACACTGAAGCTTTCTTT. This encodes CSARDPDRGNTEAFF.

This clonotype has a count of ten or more. CDR3 nucleotide sequence: TGTGCCAGCAGTCCGGGGACTAGCGGACACGATACGCAGTATTTT. This encodes CASSPGTSGHDTQYF. The V call is TRBV12-3 or TRBV12-4, the J call TRBJ2-3; TRBD2 matches at 11 bases. The trim removed 5 bases at V and 6 bases at J, leaving 7 bases unmatched. The CDR3 sequence is 15 residues long.

J is TRBJ1-1 and V is TRBV2, with no clear D. With 7 bases removed from V and 2 bases from J, the gap between germline ends came to 17 bases. CDR1 and CDR2 (germline): SNHLY, FYNNEI. The CDR3 loop spans 15 amino acids. CDR3 sequence: CASKGWAAVNTEAFF. The CDR3 region has the DNA TGTGCCAGCAAAGGATGGGCGGCCGTAAACACTGAAGCTTTCTTT.

This clonotype was counted many times. The CDR3 DNA is TGTGCCTCAAAGACAGGGGGCAGGGACACTGAAGCTTTCTTT. Translated: CASKTGGRDTEAFF. The chain is built from TRBV9 and TRBJ1-1; 10 bases map to TRBD1. Germline assignment: CDR1 SGDLS and CDR2 YYNGEE. V gave up 10 bases and J gave up 3 bases; unmatched junction bases: 9. The CDR3 covers 14 residues.

V is TRBV12-5 and J is TRBJ1-1; D ambiguous. The CDR3 extends over 12 amino acids. In germline, CDR1 is LGHNT, CDR2 FRNRAP. Between the trimmed V and J ends, which lost 1 base and 2 bases, there was a span of 2 bases. CDR3 sequence reads: CASGLGNTEAFF. In DNA form, the CDR3 reads TGTGCTAGTGGTTTGGGTAACACTGAAGCTTTCTTT.

This clonotype was counted many times. CDR3 DNA: TGTGCCAGCAGTTCCGGACAGCTTTCTAGCACAGATACGCAGTATTTT. It is translated as CASSSGQLSSTDTQYF. This chain uses TRBV28 with TRBJ2-3, with a weak D call TRBD1 (6 bases). CDR1 is MDHEN and CDR2 is SYDVKM in the germline V gene. V lost 4 bases, J lost 0 bases, and 14 bases lay in between. The length of the CDR3 is 16 residues.

The count of this clonotype is one. This may stem from a read error, because a much larger clone lies one nucleotide away. The chain recombines TRBV7-9 with TRBJ2-7, with 12 bases that match TRBD2. Germline CDR1 SEHNR, CDR2 FQNEAQ (reference sequence). The CDR3 extends over 15 amino acids. V trimming: 10 bases; J trimming: 5 bases; junction bases outside the gene matches: 12. The DNA for the CDR3 is TGTGCCACCAGTCTACTAGCGGGAGGTCCAGACGAGCAGTACTTC. Its protein product is CATSLLAGGPDEQYF.

This clonotype was observed many times. The rearrangement joins TRBV10-2 to TRBJ2-1; 8 bases are shared with TRBD1. The junction had 7 bases not matched to a gene; V was cut back by 5 bases and J by 7 bases. The germline gives CDR1 WSHSY, CDR2 SAAADI. There are 14 residues in the CDR3. CDR3 nucleotides: TGCGCCAGCAGTACGGACAGGGTGCCAAATGAGCAGTTCTTC. It is translated as CASSTDRVPNEQFF.

The gene calls are TRBV4-1 and TRBJ2-7; either TRBD1 or TRBD2 may supply D (5 bases each). Germline lookup yields CDR1 MGHRA and CDR2 YSYEKL. Trimming shortened V by 1 base and J by 0 bases, and 16 bases separated the two germline ends. This CDR3 spans 17 amino acids. The CDR3 protein is CASSQGPGTKSSYEQYF. The CDR3 DNA is TGCGCCAGCAGCCAAGGACCCGGGACCAAAAGCTCCTACGAGCAGTACTTC.

As for this clonotype: A clone one base away is much larger, so this may be a read error. The chain employs TRBV6-1 and TRBJ2-2; TRBD1 or TRBD2 may be the D gene (6 bases each). CDR1 is MNHNS, CDR2 SASEGT, per germline. The CDR3 is 15 residues long. Here the CDR3 DNA reads TGTGCCAGCAGCTCCCGACAGGAGAACACCGGGGGGCTGTTTTTT. It codes for CASSSRQENTGGLFF.

This clonotype was observed a single time. This chain joins TRBV3-1 and TRBJ2-3; TRBD2 aligns across 7 bases. The CDR3 is made up of 14 amino acids. V trimming: 8 bases; J trimming: 5 bases; junction bases outside the gene matches: 10. From germline, CDR1 is LGHDT and CDR2 YNNKEL (reference sequence). The CDR3: CASRKSGGLDTQYF. The CDR3 DNA reads TGTGCCAGCCGAAAGTCGGGGGGTTTAGATACGCAGTATTTT.

There are many counts of this clonotype. The rearrangement joins TRBV27 to TRBJ1-5, with no clear D. The germline gives CDR1 MNHEY, CDR2 SMNVEV (reference sequence). Trimming removed 5 bases from V and 6 bases from J, with 11 bases in between. The CDR3 loop spans 13 amino acids. This chain's CDR3 is CASSRALRQPQHF. Written as DNA, the CDR3 is TGTGCCAGCAGTCGAGCTCTCCGTCAGCCCCAGCATTTT.

This clonotype was observed a few times. CDR3 nucleotides: TGTGCCAGCAGCCGCGGACTAGCGGGGTACTACGAGCAGTACTTC. This sequence encodes CASSRGLAGYYEQYF. The chain is built from TRBV3-1 and TRBJ2-7, with 12 bases that match TRBD2. The CDR3 extends over 15 amino acids. The junction had 4 bases not matched to a gene; V was cut back by 4 bases and J by 3 bases. Per germline, CDR1 LGHDT and CDR2 YNNKEL (reference sequence).

This rearrangement joins TRBV7-9 to TRBJ2-7; 9 nucleotides agree with TRBD1. The CDR3 contains 15 residues. V lost 3 bases, J lost 3 bases, and 6 bases stayed unmatched. Germline loops: CDR1 SEHNR, CDR2 FQNEAQ (reference sequence). CDR3 sequence: CASSLEGQGFYEQYF. CDR3 DNA: TGTGCCAGCAGCTTGGAGGGACAGGGATTCTACGAGCAGTACTTC.

In this sample, this clonotype turned up a few times. The gene calls are TRBV19 and TRBJ1-3; 7 bases are shared with TRBD1. CDR3 size: 16 residues. The J segment lost 4 bases and the V segment lost 5 bases, leaving 11 bases of the junction unmatched. Germline V gene lookup returns CDR1 LNHDA and CDR2 SQIVND (reference sequence). For the CDR3, the DNA is TGTGCCAGTAGTGATCGACAGGGAAACTCGGGAAACACCATATATTTT. It codes for CASSDRQGNSGNTIYF.

This clonotype was observed at least ten times. This chain joins TRBV10-3 and TRBJ2-7; 8 bases align to TRBD2. This CDR3 contains 16 residues. With 3 bases clipped from V and 1 base from J, the junction kept 8 bases outside the gene matches. Germline V lookup: CDR1 ENHRY, CDR2 SYGVKD. In DNA form, the CDR3 reads TGTGCCATCAGTGATGCAAGCGGGGGTAGGTCCTACGAGCAGTACTTC. Translating gives CAISDASGGRSYEQYF.

This clonotype was counted only a few times. The CDR3 nucleotides read TGTGCCAGTAGTATCTTCCAGGGGGGGAATGAAAAACTGTTTTTT. It codes for CASSIFQGGNEKLFF. The rearrangement links TRBV19 to TRBJ1-4; 7 bases agree with TRBD1. CDR1 is LNHDA and CDR2 is SQIVND in the germline V gene (reference sequence). CDR3 length: 15 amino acids. V lost 3 bases, J lost 5 bases, and 6 bases stayed unmatched.

This clonotype showed up just a few times. The chain combines TRBV27 with TRBJ2-5, with D possibly being TRBD2 (5 bases). The CDR3 runs 14 residues. Trimming pared 1 base from V and 7 bases from J, leaving 13 bases between. Germline V CDR1 and CDR2: MNHEY, SMNVEV (reference sequence). The CDR3 spells CASSLYPLRGTQYF. CDR3 DNA sequence: TGTGCCAGCAGTTTATACCCCCTACGGGGGACCCAGTACTTC.

CDR3 protein: CASSIGPYEQYF. The CDR3 nucleotides are TGTGCCAGTAGTATAGGGCCCTACGAGCAGTACTTC. The rearrangement joins TRBV19 to TRBJ2-7, with D hard to call. Germline CDR1 LNHDA, CDR2 SQIVND (reference sequence). The CDR3 runs to 12 residues. The germline V and J ends were trimmed by 1 base and 2 bases, with 3 bases remaining between them.

At least ten counts were recorded for this clonotype. The chain has TRBV5-4 and TRBJ2-1; tentative D call: TRBD2 (6 bases). Germline V lookup: CDR1 SGHNT, CDR2 YYREEE (reference sequence). V dropped 3 bases and J dropped 7 bases, with 17 bases sitting between them. CDR3 length: 15 residues. The CDR3 is CASSSRLGSYNEQFF. CDR3 coding DNA: TGTGCCAGCAGCTCCCGACTAGGCTCTTATAATGAGCAGTTCTTC.

Ten or more counts support this clonotype. V and J are TRBV6-5 and TRBJ1-3; D call uncertain. The V end lost 0 bases, the J end lost 0 bases, and 9 bases lay between the germline ends. The CDR3 spans 16 residues. Germline-derived CDR1 and CDR2 are MNHEY and SVGAGI. CDR3 in amino acids: CASSYSPHFSGNTIYF. The CDR3 coding sequence is TGTGCCAGCAGTTACTCGCCGCATTTCTCTGGAAACACCATATATTTT.

The table lists this clonotype with many counts. The chain carries TRBV29-1 and TRBJ2-7, with 10 positions matching TRBD1. The germline CDR1 and CDR2 sequences are SQVTM and ANQGSEA. The V segment lost 4 bases and the J segment 6 bases; nucleotides outside the gene matches: 0. There are 11 residues in the CDR3. For the CDR3, the DNA is TGCAGCGTTGGGGACAGGGGCGAGCAGTACTTC. Translating gives CSVGDRGEQYF.

This clonotype has at least ten counts. This chain connects TRBV6-1 to TRBJ2-3; D is perhaps TRBD2 (5 bases). CDR1 and CDR2 from the germline V gene are MNHNS and SASEGT. The CDR3 totals 16 residues. V dropped 8 bases and J dropped 4 bases, with 22 bases sitting between them. This CDR3 is CASRALLASKADTQYF. The CDR3 region has the DNA TGTGCCAGCCGAGCTCTGTTGGCTAGCAAGGCAGATACGCAGTATTTT.

This clonotype was recorded a few times. One base away lies a much larger clone, so this may be a sequencing read error. The chain uses TRBV28 and TRBJ2-1; TRBD2 matches 9 bases. The CDR3 loop spans 14 amino acids. Germline CDR1 is MDHEN and CDR2 is SYDVKM. CDR3 DNA: TGTGTCAGTTTGGGGCGGGAGGGTTACAATGAGCAGTTCTTC. As protein: CVSLGREGYNEQFF.